The 27 T cell receptor beta chains below come from one sample, sequenced in a study of T cell changes during pregnancy in multiple sclerosis. TCRdb keeps only in-frame clones here, not all; method: immunoSEQ multiplex PCR. This table holds some 100,000 clones, about nine tenths found once. Sequenced here: peripheral blood, sampled in the second trimester of pregnancy. The receptors derive from a female donor with multiple sclerosis, enrolled in a pregnancy study.

The chain employs TRBV19 and TRBJ2-7; D may be TRBD2 (6 bases). The CDR3 length is 15 residues. Germline V CDR1 and CDR2: LNHDA, SQIVND (reference sequence). The ends were cut back, 2 bases at V and 5 bases at J, with 16 bases in the middle. CDR3 residues: CASSIRAGLRNEQYF. For the CDR3, the DNA is TGTGCCAGTAGTATACGAGCGGGCCTAAGGAACGAGCAGTACTTC.

This chain joins TRBV6-1 and TRBJ1-5; D is unresolved. CDR1 and CDR2 (germline): MNHNS, SASEGT. The CDR3 covers 14 residues. V lost 5 bases to trimming and J lost 7 bases, with 15 bases between them. The CDR3 nucleotides are TGTGCCAGCAGTCCCCGGGGTATAGGGCAGCCCCAGCATTTT. It encodes CASSPRGIGQPQHF.

This clone has just a few counts. J is TRBJ1-2 and V is TRBV28; 9 nucleotides align to TRBD1. Germline lookup yields CDR1 MDHEN and CDR2 SYDVKM. The CDR3 loop spans 14 amino acids. Trimming at V came to 8 bases and at J to 9 bases, leaving 13 bases not matched to a gene. The CDR3 DNA reads TGTGCCAGCGAAAATCACAACGGACAGGGGAGCTACACCTTC. This codes for CASENHNGQGSYTF.

The chain uses TRBV10-3 and TRBJ2-7; TRBD1 matches 7 bases. The CDR3 length is 14 residues. Germline CDR1 ENHRY, CDR2 SYGVKD. After removal of 5 bases from V and 3 bases from J, the junction contained 7 bases not matched to a gene. CDR3 bases: TGTGCCATCAGTAGCGGACAGGTGCGCTACGAGCAGTACTTC. Its translation: CAISSGQVRYEQYF.

J is TRBJ1-5 and V is TRBV28; a weak D match, TRBD1 (5 bases). This CDR3 is built from 14 residues. Germline CDR1 is MDHEN and CDR2 is SYDVKM. V shed 2 bases and J shed 2 bases, with 7 bases lying between them. The CDR3 nucleotides are TGTGCCAGCAGTTTAAGGGGCGGCAATCAGCCCCAGCATTTT. It yields the protein CASSLRGGNQPQHF. Drawing the rest from reference TRBV28 and TRBJ1-5, the complete variable domain is DVKVTQSSRYLVKRTGEKVFLECVQDMDHENMFWYRQDPGLGLRLIYFSYDVKMKEKGDIPEGYSVSREKKERFSLILESASTNQTSMYLCASSLRGGNQPQHFGDGTRLSIL.

The J gene is TRBJ2-7, the V gene TRBV27; TRBD2 matches 9 bases. The CDR3 runs to 15 residues. The junction had 2 bases not matched to a gene; V was cut back by 0 bases and J by 2 bases. Per the germline V gene, CDR1 is MNHEY and CDR2 is SMNVEV (reference sequence). The CDR3 loop is CASSLSPSGAYEQYF. Written as DNA, the CDR3 is TGTGCCAGCAGTTTATCTCCTAGCGGGGCCTACGAGCAGTACTTC.

The chain joins TRBV30 to TRBJ2-2; 12 bases map to TRBD2. The germline V gene encodes CDR1 GTSNPN and CDR2 SVGIG (reference sequence). The CDR3 consists of 18 residues. V trimming: 4 bases; J trimming: 0 bases; junction bases outside the gene matches: 9. CDR3 sequence: CAWTRDRTSGANTGELFF. The CDR3 DNA is TGTGCCTGGACCAGAGACCGGACTAGCGGGGCGAACACCGGGGAGCTGTTTTTT.

This chain connects TRBV6-1 to TRBJ1-5; tentative D call: TRBD1 (5 bases). Germline CDR1 reads MNHNS; CDR2 reads SASEGT. The CDR3 consists of 13 residues. Deletions cut 3 bases from V and 11 bases from J, with 14 bases between. CDR3 nucleotide sequence: TGTGCCAGCAGTGATCAACCGGGCAGGGCCCAGCATTTT. Translated, it gives CASSDQPGRAQHF.

The chain is built from TRBV4-3 and TRBJ2-1; no clear D gene. The length of the CDR3 is 15 residues. V lost 1 base and J 1 base, leaving 8 bases between the germline ends. Germline V gives CDR1 LGHNA, CDR2 YSLEER. In DNA, the CDR3 is TGCGCCAGCAGCCAAGCTGGAGAGTCCTACAATGAGCAGTTCTTC. Encoded protein: CASSQAGESYNEQFF.

The chain joins TRBV5-1 to TRBJ2-1, with 12 bases fitting TRBD2. The CDR3 length is 23 residues. CDR1 and CDR2 from the germline V gene are SGHRS and YFSETQ. V lost 2 bases, J lost 2 bases, and 23 bases stayed unmatched. The CDR3 reads CASSFLPSGVTSGRSGAYNEQFF. CDR3 nucleotides: TGCGCCAGCAGCTTCCTACCCTCTGGTGTGACTAGCGGGAGATCAGGTGCCTACAATGAGCAGTTCTTC.

This chain connects TRBV28 to TRBJ1-1, with 7 bases aligning to TRBD1. The V segment lost 1 base and the J segment 2 bases; nucleotides outside the gene matches: 1. This CDR3 has 14 residues. Germline CDR1 MDHEN, CDR2 SYDVKM. The CDR3 here is CASSLSGGNTEAFF. For the CDR3, the DNA is TGTGCCAGCAGTTTATCAGGGGGTAACACTGAAGCTTTCTTT.

The chain links TRBV15 to TRBJ2-1, with 8 bases aligning to TRBD2. The J segment lost 3 bases and the V segment lost 0 bases, leaving 4 bases of the junction unmatched. Germline lookup yields CDR1 LNHNV and CDR2 YYDKDF (reference sequence). The CDR3 sequence is 16 residues long. The CDR3 DNA is TGTGCCACCAGCAGAGATCACGCGGGAGGCTACAATGAGCAGTTCTTC. Encoded protein: CATSRDHAGGYNEQFF.

The chain is built from TRBV28 and TRBJ1-2, with 8 bases lining up with TRBD1. CDR1 and CDR2 from the germline V gene are MDHEN and SYDVKM. This CDR3 is built from 16 residues. The ends lost 4 bases at V and 8 bases at J; junction bases unmatched: 15. CDR3 nucleotides: TGTGCCAGCAGTTACCCCACTCCGGGACAGGTTGTAGGCTACACCTTC. Translation: CASSYPTPGQVVGYTF.

J is TRBJ2-3 and V is TRBV4-2; weak D call: TRBD2 (5 bases). The ends were cut back, 4 bases at V and 2 bases at J, with 16 bases in the middle. Germline lookup yields CDR1 LGHNA and CDR2 YNFKEQ. This CDR3 has 16 residues. CDR3 protein: CASSPYRGYSTDTQYF. The CDR3 nucleotides are TGTGCCAGCAGCCCCTACCGGGGATACTCCACAGATACGCAGTATTTT.

This chain joins TRBV29-1 and TRBJ2-3; 7 bases match TRBD1. Germline trimming cut 6 bases from V and 2 bases from J; bases unmatched to any gene: 8. CDR1 and CDR2 (germline): SQVTM, ANQGSEA. The CDR3 is made up of 14 amino acids. CDR3 residues: CSVLDRRATDTQYF. In nucleotides, the CDR3 is TGCAGCGTCCTGGACAGGAGAGCCACAGATACGCAGTATTTT.

This chain links TRBV28 with TRBJ2-2, with 9 positions matching TRBD1. The CDR3 contains 15 residues. Germline V gene lookup returns CDR1 MDHEN and CDR2 SYDVKM. Losses at the gene ends were 3 bases for V and 2 bases for J; bases not matched to a gene: 1. The DNA for the CDR3 is TGTGCCAGCAGTTTGGGACAGGGAAACACCGGGGAGCTGTTTTTT. Amino acid sequence: CASSLGQGNTGELFF. Full variable domain (outside the CDR3, taken from reference TRBV28 and TRBJ2-2): DVKVTQSSRYLVKRTGEKVFLECVQDMDHENMFWYRQDPGLGLRLIYFSYDVKMKEKGDIPEGYSVSREKKERFSLILESASTNQTSMYLCASSLGQGNTGELFFGEGSRLTVL.

The gene calls are TRBV6-5 and TRBJ2-7; 10 nucleotides line up with TRBD2. The CDR3 has 14 amino acids. J gave up 4 bases and V 6 bases, and 6 bases lay outside the gene matches. Per germline, CDR1 MNHEY and CDR2 SVGAGI. Here the CDR3 DNA reads TGTGCCAGCAGGCCTAGCGGGAGTCGGTACGAGCAGTACTTC. It translates to CASRPSGSRYEQYF.

This clone was seen just once. The CDR3 DNA follows: TGTGCCAGCAGTTTAGGGGGACTTCGTGGCTACACCTTC. Translating it yields CASSLGGLRGYTF. The chain is built from TRBV28 and TRBJ1-2; weak D call: TRBD1 (5 bases). CDR1 and CDR2 from the germline V gene are MDHEN and SYDVKM. The CDR3 length is 13 residues. Trimming removed 2 bases from V and 7 bases from J, with 11 bases in between.

The chain carries TRBV5-1 and TRBJ2-5; D gene unclear. The CDR3 is 12 residues long. The V gene's germline CDR1 is SGHRS and CDR2 YFSETQ. Trimming pared 4 bases from V and 0 bases from J, leaving 4 bases between. The DNA for the CDR3 is TGCGCCAGCAGCCGGGACCAAGAGACCCAGTACTTC. The encoded protein is CASSRDQETQYF.

The chain has TRBV2 and TRBJ2-5, with 8 bases matching TRBD1. CDR3 length equals 17 residues. Losses at the gene ends were 1 base for V and 4 bases for J; bases not matched to a gene: 11. Germline V lookup: CDR1 SNHLY, CDR2 FYNNEI. CDR3: CASSEGVGQGARETQYF. DNA for the CDR3: TGTGCCAGCAGTGAAGGGGTTGGTCAGGGGGCCCGAGAGACCCAGTACTTC.

This clone has only a few counts. This chain joins TRBV5-1 and TRBJ2-7; TRBD2 matches 12 bases. V shed 7 bases and J 2 bases; nucleotides not matched to a gene: 7. This CDR3 comprises 15 residues. CDR1 and CDR2 from the germline V gene are SGHRS and YFSETQ. CDR3 sequence (DNA): TGCGCCAGCTGCATGACTAGCGGGAGACCCTACGAGCAGTACTTC. Its protein product is CASCMTSGRPYEQYF. Complete variable domain (other parts from reference TRBV5-1 and TRBJ2-7): KAGVTQTPRYLIKTRGQQVTLSCSPISGHRSVSWYQQTPGQGLQFLFEYFSETQRNKGNFPGRFSGRQFSNSRSEMNVSTLELGDSALYLCASCMTSGRPYEQYFGPGTRLTVT.

The rearrangement links TRBV19 to TRBJ1-3; D is unresolved. This CDR3 contains 13 residues. The germline V gene encodes CDR1 LNHDA and CDR2 SQIVND (reference sequence). The V end was cut by 5 bases, the J end by 3 bases, with 8 bases between. Here the CDR3 DNA reads TGTGCCAGTAGTCGGGGATTTGGAAACACCATATATTTT. Its translation: CASSRGFGNTIYF.

The chain carries TRBV19 and TRBJ1-3; maybe TRBD1 (6 bases). V was shortened by 6 bases and J by 0 bases, with 12 bases between the two germline ends. The V gene's germline CDR1 is LNHDA and CDR2 SQIVND (reference sequence). This CDR3 region has 15 residues. DNA of the CDR3: TGTGCCAGTAGCCGGGGACACTTCTCTGGAAACACCATATATTTT. Encoded protein: CASSRGHFSGNTIYF. Full variable domain (rest looked up from reference TRBV19 and TRBJ1-3): DGGITQSPKYLFRKEGQNVTLSCEQNLNHDAMYWYRQDPGQGLRLIYYSQIVNDFQKGDIAEGYSVSREKKESFPLTVTSAQKNPTAFYLCASSRGHFSGNTIYFGEGSWLTVV.

This chain connects TRBV5-6 to TRBJ2-3; 9 nucleotides line up with TRBD2. The V gene's germline CDR1 is SGHDT and CDR2 YYEEEE. The V and J ends lost 0 bases and 4 bases, in that order; junction bases with no gene match: 9. The CDR3 extends over 17 amino acids. Written as DNA, the CDR3 is TGTGCCAGCAGCTTGGTACTAGCGGGCGCCAGAGCAGATACGCAGTATTTT. Encoded protein: CASSLVLAGARADTQYF.

DNA of the CDR3: TGTGCCAGCAGTGGAGGAATAGCTGTATATGAGCAGTTCTTC. This sequence encodes CASSGGIAVYEQFF. This rearrangement joins TRBV2 to TRBJ2-1; D unclear. This CDR3 spans 14 amino acids. Trimming took off 4 bases at V and 8 bases at J, with 15 bases between the two ends. Germline-derived CDR1 and CDR2 are SNHLY and FYNNEI.

Worth noting for this clone: An end of the junction does not agree with germline; a read error may underlie this. V usage is TRBV29-1 and J usage is TRBJ2-1; 7 nucleotides align to TRBD2. The CDR3 covers 13 residues. CDR1 is SQVTM and CDR2 is ANQGSEA in the germline V gene. CDR3 DNA sequence: TGTAGCGTGGAGGCGGGGGACTACAATGAGCAGTTCTTC. Translating it yields CSVEAGDYNEQFF.

The chain recombines TRBV7-9 with TRBJ2-5; 7 bases are a match to TRBD1. CDR1 is SEHNR, CDR2 FQNEAQ, per germline (reference sequence). Unmatched junction bases numbered 8, after V lost 5 bases and J lost 5 bases. The CDR3 length is 14 residues. The chain's CDR3 is CASSPIGGYETQYF. CDR3 coding DNA: TGTGCCAGCAGCCCGATAGGGGGCTATGAGACCCAGTACTTC.